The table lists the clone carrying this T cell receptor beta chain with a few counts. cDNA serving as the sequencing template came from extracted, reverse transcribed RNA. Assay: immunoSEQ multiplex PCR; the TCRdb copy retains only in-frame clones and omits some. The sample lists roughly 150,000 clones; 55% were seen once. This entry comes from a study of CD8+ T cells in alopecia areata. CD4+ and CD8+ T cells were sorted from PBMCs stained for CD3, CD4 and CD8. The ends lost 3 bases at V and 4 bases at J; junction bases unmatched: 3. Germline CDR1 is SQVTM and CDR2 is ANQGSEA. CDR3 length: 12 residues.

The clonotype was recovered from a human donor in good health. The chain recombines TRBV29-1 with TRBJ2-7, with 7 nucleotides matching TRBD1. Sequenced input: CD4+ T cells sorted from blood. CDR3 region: CSVEDRRYEQYF. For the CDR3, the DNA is TGCAGCGTTGAGGACAGGAGATACGAGCAGTACTTC.